Listed below are T cell receptor beta chains from one sample, sequenced in a study of blood T cell repertoires in COVID-19. Here immunoSEQ multiplex PCR was the method, and the copy in TCRdb shows in-frame clones only, minus some. The top ten hold roughly 2.2% of the sample, which has some 240,000 clones, almost 90% seen once. Input material: peripheral blood. These receptors all stem from a woman in her sixties or seventies with COVID-19, enrolled during active disease. The conserved cysteine and the conserved F or W are not part of the CDR3 here. The order of the fields is V gene, J gene, CDR3 protein.

V gene: TRBV27
J gene: TRBJ2-7
CDR3 protein: ASSLTGTGAYEQY

V gene: TRBV5-4
J gene: TRBJ2-1
CDR3 protein: ASSLAPSDEQF

V gene: TRBV27
J gene: TRBJ1-5
CDR3 protein: ASSLVVGNQPQH

V gene: TRBV7-2
J gene: TRBJ2-4
CDR3 protein: ASSLAADGIQY

V gene: TRBV19
J gene: TRBJ1-5
CDR3 protein: ASTSQAGPNQPQH

V gene: TRBV25-1
J gene: TRBJ2-1
CDR3 protein: ASSVTGGDEQF

V gene: TRBV6-5
J gene: TRBJ1-5
CDR3 protein: ASRDAGIQPQH

V gene: TRBV19
J gene: TRBJ1-2
CDR3 protein: ASSLDRGPNYGYT

V gene: TRBV10-3
J gene: TRBJ1-5
CDR3 protein: AISESSTGWQPQH

V gene: TRBV27
J gene: TRBJ1-1
CDR3 protein: ASSWGGLWTEAF

V gene: TRBV6-4
J gene: TRBJ2-1
CDR3 protein: ASSDTFRGGYNEQF